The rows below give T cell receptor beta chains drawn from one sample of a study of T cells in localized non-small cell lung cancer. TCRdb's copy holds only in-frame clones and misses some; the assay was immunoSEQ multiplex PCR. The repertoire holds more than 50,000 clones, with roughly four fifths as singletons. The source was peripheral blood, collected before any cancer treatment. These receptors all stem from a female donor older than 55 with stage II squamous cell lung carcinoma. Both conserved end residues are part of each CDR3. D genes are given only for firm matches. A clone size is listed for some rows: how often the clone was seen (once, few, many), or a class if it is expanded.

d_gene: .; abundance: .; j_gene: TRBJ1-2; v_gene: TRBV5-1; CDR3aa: CASSLVDTGANFYGYTF; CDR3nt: TGCGCCAGCAGCTTGGTCGACACGGGGGCCAACTTCTATGGCTACACCTTC
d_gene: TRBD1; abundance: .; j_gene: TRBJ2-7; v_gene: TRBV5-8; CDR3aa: CASSRGTGANSYEQYF; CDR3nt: TGTGCCAGCAGCAGGGGGACAGGGGCTAACTCCTACGAGCAGTACTTC
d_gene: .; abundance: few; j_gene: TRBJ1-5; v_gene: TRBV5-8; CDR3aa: CASSRRDSNQPQHF; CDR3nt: TGTGCCAGCAGCCGCCGGGACAGCAATCAGCCCCAGCATTTT
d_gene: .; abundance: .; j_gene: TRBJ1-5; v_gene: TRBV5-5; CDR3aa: CASSLVSGTGSNQPQHF; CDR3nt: TGTGCCAGCAGCTTGGTATCCGGTACTGGGAGCAATCAGCCCCAGCATTTT
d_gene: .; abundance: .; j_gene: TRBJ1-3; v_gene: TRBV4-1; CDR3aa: CASSPPRQGLSSGNTIYF; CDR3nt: TGCGCCAGCAGCCCCCCCCGGCAGGGGTTATCCTCTGGAAACACCATATATTTT
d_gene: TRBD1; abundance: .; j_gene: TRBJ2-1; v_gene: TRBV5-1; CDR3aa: CASSVGQGGGNEQFF; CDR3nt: TGCGCCAGCAGCGTTGGACAGGGAGGTGGGAATGAGCAGTTCTTC
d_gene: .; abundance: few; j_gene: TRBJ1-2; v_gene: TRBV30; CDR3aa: CASQDGYYGYTF; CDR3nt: TGTGCTTCTCAAGACGGATACTATGGCTACACCTTC
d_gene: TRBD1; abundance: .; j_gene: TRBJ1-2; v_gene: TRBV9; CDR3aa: CASSLQGAFFYGYTF; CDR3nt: TGTGCCAGCAGCCTACAGGGGGCGTTCTTTTATGGCTACACCTTC
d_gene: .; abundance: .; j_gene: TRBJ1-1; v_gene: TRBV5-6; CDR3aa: CASLFAGTRASTEAFF; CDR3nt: TGTGCCAGCCTCTTTGCCGGGACAAGGGCAAGCACTGAAGCTTTCTTT
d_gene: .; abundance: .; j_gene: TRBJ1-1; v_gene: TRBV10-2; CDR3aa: CASSEPPGRNTEAFF; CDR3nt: TGCGCCAGCAGTGAGCCCCCGGGAAGAAACACTGAAGCTTTCTTT
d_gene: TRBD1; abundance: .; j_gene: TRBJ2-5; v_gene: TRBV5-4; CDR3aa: CASRGTGGWETQYF; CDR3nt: TGTGCCAGCAGGGGAACAGGGGGTTGGGAGACCCAGTACTTC
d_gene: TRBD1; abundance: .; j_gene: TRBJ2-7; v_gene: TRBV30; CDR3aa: CAWSVQGTYEQYF; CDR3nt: TGTGCCTGGAGTGTACAGGGGACCTACGAGCAGTACTTC
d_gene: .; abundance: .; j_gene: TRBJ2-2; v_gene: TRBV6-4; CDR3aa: CASSGVVSGELFF; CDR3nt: TGTGCCAGCAGTGGAGTGGTTAGCGGGGAGCTGTTTTTT
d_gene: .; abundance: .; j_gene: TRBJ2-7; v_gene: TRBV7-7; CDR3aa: CASRLSCLTYEQYF; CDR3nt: TGTGCCAGCAGGTTGTCATGTTTGACCTACGAGCAGTACTTC
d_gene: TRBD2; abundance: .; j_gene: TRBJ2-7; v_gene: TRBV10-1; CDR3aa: CASSGGSYEQYF; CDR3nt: TGCGCCTCTTCGGGGGGGTCCTACGAGCAGTACTTC
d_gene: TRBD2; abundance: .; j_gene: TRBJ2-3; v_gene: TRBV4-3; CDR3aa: CASSPGTTTDTQYF; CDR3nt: TGCGCCAGCAGCCCGGGGACTACCACAGATACGCAGTATTTT
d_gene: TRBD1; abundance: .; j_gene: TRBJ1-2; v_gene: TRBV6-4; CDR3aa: CASRRGQGYGYTF; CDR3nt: TGTGCCAGCAGGCGAGGACAGGGGTATGGCTACACCTTC
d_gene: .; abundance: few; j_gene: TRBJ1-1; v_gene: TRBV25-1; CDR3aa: CASSEGNREAFF; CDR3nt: TGTGCCAGCAGTGAAGGGAACCGGGAAGCTTTCTTT
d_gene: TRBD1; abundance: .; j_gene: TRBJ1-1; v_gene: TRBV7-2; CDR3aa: CASSLLWDRGSRAEAFF; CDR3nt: TGTGCCAGCAGCTTACTGTGGGACAGGGGTTCCAGGGCTGAAGCTTTCTTT
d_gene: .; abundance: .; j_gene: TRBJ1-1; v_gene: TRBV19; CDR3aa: CASTKTVNTEAFF; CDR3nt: TGTGCCAGTACGAAGACAGTGAACACTGAAGCTTTCTTT
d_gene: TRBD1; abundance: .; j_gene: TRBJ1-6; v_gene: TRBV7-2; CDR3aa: CASSLGTGHSPLHF; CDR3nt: TGTGCCAGCAGCCTAGGGACAGGGCACTCACCCCTCCACTTT
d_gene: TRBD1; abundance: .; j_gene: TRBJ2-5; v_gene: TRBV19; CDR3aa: CASSRGQGGGFDRETQYF; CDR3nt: TGTGCCAGTAGTCGAGGACAGGGAGGAGGGTTCGACCGAGAGACCCAGTACTTC
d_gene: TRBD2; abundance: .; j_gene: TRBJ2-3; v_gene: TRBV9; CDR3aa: CASSVDLSGGWDTQYF; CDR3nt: TGTGCCAGCAGCGTAGACCTTAGCGGGGGCTGGGATACGCAGTATTTT
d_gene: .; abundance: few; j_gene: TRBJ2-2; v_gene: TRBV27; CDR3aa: CASSLRGSNTGELFF; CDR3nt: TGTGCCAGCAGTTTAAGAGGGTCCAACACCGGGGAGCTGTTTTTT
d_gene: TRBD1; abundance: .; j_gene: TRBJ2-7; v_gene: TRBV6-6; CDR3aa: CASTNGQGAGYEQYF; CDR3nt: TGTGCCAGCACTAACGGACAGGGGGCTGGCTACGAGCAGTACTTC
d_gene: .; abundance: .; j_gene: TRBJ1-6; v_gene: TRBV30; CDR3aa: CAWGQSPNSPLHF; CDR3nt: TGTGCCTGGGGGCAGAGCCCTAATTCACCCCTCCACTTT
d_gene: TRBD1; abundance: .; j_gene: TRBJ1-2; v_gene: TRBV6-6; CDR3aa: CASSQGQGGTNYGYTF; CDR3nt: TGTGCCAGCAGTCAGGGACAGGGAGGAACTAACTATGGCTACACCTTC
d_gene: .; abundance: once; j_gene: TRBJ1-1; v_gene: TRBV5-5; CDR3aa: CASSATARTDEAFF; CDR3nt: TGTGCCAGCAGCGCGACAGCCAGAACAGATGAAGCTTTCTTT
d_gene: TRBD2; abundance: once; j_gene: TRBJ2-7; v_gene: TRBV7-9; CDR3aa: CASSLGLAGGLSYEQYF; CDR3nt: TGTGCCAGCAGCTTGGGACTAGCGGGGGGGCTCTCCTACGAGCAGTACTTC
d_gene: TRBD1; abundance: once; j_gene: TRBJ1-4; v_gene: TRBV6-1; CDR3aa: CASSVGQGLGEKLFF; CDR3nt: TGTGCCAGCAGTGTAGGACAGGGATTAGGAGAAAAACTGTTTTTT
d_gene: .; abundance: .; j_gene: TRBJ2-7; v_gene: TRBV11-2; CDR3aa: CASSQSNQGFEQYF; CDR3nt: TGTGCCAGCAGCCAAAGCAATCAGGGGTTCGAGCAGTACTTC
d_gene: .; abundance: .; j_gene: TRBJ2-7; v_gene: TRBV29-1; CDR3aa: CSVDVTEQYF; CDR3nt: TGCAGCGTTGATGTAACCGAGCAGTACTTC
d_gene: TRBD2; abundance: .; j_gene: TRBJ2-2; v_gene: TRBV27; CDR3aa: CASGVSGATGELFF; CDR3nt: TGTGCCAGCGGGGTTAGCGGGGCAACCGGGGAGCTGTTTTTT
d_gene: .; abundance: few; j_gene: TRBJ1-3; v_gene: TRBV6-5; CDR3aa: CASSPDVGNTIYF; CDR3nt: TGTGCCAGCAGTCCGGACGTGGGAAACACCATATATTTT
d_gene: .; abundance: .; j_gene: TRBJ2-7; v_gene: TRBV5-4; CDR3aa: CASSLEAGVREQYF; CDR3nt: TGTGCCAGCAGCTTGGAGGCCGGGGTCCGCGAGCAGTACTTC
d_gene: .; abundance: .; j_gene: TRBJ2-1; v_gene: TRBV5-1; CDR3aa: CASSSAGTLFYNEQFF; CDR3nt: TGCGCCAGCAGCTCCGCCGGGACTCTTTTCTACAATGAGCAGTTCTTC
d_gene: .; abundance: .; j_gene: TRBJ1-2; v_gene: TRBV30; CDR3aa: CAWRDGGRAYGYTF; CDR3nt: TGTGCCTGGAGAGACGGCGGCAGGGCCTATGGCTACACCTTC
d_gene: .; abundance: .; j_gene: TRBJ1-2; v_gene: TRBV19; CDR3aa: CASSVAEMYGYTF; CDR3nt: TGTGCCAGTAGTGTGGCGGAGATGTATGGCTACACCTTC
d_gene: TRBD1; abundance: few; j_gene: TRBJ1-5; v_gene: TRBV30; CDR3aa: CACNQGAVSNQPQHF; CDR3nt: TGTGCCTGTAACCAGGGGGCGGTCAGCAATCAGCCCCAGCATTTT
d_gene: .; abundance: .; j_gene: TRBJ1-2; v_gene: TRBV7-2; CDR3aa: CASSLGMEGIGYTF; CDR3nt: TGTGCCAGCAGCTTAGGCATGGAGGGAATTGGCTACACCTTC
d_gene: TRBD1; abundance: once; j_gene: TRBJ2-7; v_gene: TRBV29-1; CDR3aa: CSVGGTGTYEQYF; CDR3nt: TGCAGCGTAGGGGGGACAGGGACCTACGAGCAGTACTTC
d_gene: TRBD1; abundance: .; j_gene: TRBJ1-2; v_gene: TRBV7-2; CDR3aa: CASSLGQGVYGYTF; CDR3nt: TGTGCCAGCAGCTTAGGACAGGGAGTCTATGGCTACACCTTC
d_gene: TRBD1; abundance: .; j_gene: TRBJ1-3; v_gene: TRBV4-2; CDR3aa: CASSQEMGQLSGNTIYF; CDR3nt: TGTGCCAGCAGCCAAGAGATGGGACAGCTCTCTGGAAACACCATATATTTT
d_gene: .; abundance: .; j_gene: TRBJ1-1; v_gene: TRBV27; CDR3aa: CASSLSVWTEAFF; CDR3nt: TGTGCCAGCAGTTTATCAGTGTGGACTGAAGCTTTCTTT
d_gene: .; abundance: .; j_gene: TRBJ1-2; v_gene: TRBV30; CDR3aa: CAWRDPGAAGYTF; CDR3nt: TGTGCCTGGAGGGACCCCGGGGCAGCTGGCTACACCTTC
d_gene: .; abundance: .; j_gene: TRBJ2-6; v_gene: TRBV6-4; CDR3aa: CASSDTLSGANVLTF; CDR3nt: TGTGCCAGCAGTGACACACTCTCTGGGGCCAACGTCCTGACTTTC
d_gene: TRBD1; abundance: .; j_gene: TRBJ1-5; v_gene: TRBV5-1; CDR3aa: CASSTGAGQPQHF; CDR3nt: TGCGCCAGCTCAACAGGGGCGGGTCAGCCCCAGCATTTT
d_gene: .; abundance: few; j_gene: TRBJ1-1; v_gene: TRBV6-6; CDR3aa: CASSYVGMNTEAFF; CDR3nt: TGTGCCAGCAGTTACGTGGGGATGAACACTGAAGCTTTCTTT
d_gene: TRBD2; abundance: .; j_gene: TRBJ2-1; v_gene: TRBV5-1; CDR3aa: CASSTTSGAYNEQFF; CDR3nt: TGCGCCAGCAGCACGACTAGCGGGGCTTACAATGAGCAGTTCTTC
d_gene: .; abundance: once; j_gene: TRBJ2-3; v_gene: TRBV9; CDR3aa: CASSPVGGRSTDTQYF; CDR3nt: TGTGCCAGCAGCCCCGTCGGGGGCAGATCCACAGATACGCAGTATTTT
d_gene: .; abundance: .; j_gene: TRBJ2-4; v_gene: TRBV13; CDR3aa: CASSSGGELAKNIQYF; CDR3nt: TGTGCCAGCAGCTCAGGCGGAGAGCTAGCCAAAAACATTCAGTACTTC
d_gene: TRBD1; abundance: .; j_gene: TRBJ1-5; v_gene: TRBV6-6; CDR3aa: CASRSDRGPNQPQHF; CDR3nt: TGTGCCAGCAGGTCGGACAGGGGGCCAAATCAGCCCCAGCATTTT
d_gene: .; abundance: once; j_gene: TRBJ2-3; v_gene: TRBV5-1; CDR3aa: CASSFGGGSTDTQYF; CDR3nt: TGCGCCAGCAGCTTCGGCGGCGGATCCACAGATACGCAGTATTTT
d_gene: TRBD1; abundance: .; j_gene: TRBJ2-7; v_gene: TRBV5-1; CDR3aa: CASSWTGGAVEQYF; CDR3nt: TGCGCCAGCAGCTGGACAGGGGGCGCGGTCGAGCAGTACTTC
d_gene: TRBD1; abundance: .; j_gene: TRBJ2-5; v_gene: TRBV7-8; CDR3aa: CASSLITGQGQETQYF; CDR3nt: TGTGCCAGCAGCCTCATTACGGGACAGGGTCAAGAGACCCAGTACTTC
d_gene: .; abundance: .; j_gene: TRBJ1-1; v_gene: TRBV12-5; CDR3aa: CASRFRRTALNTEAFF; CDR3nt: TGTGCTAGTCGTTTCCGACGGACGGCCCTGAACACTGAAGCTTTCTTT
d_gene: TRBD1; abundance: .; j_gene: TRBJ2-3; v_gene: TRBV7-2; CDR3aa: CASSLTGPDTQYF; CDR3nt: TGTGCCAGCAGCTTGACAGGGCCAGATACGCAGTATTTT
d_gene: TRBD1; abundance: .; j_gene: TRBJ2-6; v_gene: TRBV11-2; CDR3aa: CASSSRTGISSGANVLTF; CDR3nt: TGTGCCAGCAGCTCCCGGACAGGCATAAGCTCTGGGGCCAACGTCCTGACTTTC